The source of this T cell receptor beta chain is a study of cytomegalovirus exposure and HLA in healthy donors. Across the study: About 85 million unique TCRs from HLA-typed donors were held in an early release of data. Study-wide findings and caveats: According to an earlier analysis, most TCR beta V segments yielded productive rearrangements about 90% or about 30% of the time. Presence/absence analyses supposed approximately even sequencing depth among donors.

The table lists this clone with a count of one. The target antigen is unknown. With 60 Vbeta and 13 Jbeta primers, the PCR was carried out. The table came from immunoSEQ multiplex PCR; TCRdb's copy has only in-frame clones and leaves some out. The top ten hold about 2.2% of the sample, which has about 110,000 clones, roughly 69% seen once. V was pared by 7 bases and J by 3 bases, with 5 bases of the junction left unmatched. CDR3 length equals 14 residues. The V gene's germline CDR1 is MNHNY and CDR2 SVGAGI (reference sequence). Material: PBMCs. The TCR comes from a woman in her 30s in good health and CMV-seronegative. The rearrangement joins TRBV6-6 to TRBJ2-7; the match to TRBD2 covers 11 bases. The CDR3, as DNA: TGTGCCAGCACCAAGACTAGCGGGGTCTACGAGCAGTACTTC. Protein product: CASTKTSGVYEQYF.